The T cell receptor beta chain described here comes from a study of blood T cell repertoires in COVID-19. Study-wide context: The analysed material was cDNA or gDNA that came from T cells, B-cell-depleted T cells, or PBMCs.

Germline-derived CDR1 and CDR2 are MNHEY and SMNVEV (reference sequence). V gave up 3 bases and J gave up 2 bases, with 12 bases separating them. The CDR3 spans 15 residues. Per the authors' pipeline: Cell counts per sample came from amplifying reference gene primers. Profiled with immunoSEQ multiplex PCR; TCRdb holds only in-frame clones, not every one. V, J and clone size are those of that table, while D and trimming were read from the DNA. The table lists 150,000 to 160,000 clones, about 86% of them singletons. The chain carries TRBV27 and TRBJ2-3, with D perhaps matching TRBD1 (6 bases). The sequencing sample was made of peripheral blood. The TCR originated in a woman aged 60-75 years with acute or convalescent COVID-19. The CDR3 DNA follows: TGTGCCAGCAGTTTTGTAGGGGGTACCACAGATACGCAGTATTTT. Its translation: CASSFVGGTTDTQYF.